Listed here is a single T cell receptor (beta chain). The data were obtained in a study of shared clonotypes between healthy human individuals. The CDR3 runs to 15 residues. With 5 bases removed from V and 0 bases from J, the gap between germline ends came to 14 bases. Germline CDR1 is SEHNR and CDR2 is FQNEAQ (reference sequence). The naive CD8 fraction comprised CD45RO-negative cells positively selected for CCR7 and excluded terminally differentiated effector memory CD45RA+ cells. This table comes from immunoSEQ multiplex PCR, and its TCRdb copy is limited to in-frame clones, with some not included. The sample holds over 750,000 clones; approximately 96% are singletons and the top ten take 0.2% to 0.25%.

The chain is built from TRBV7-9 and TRBJ2-7, with D tentatively TRBD1 (5 bases). This receptor was identified in a man between 25 and 39 years old in good health. The sample taken for sequencing was naive CD8+ T cells sorted from blood. For the CDR3, the DNA is TGTGCCAGCAGCATTCAGGGTATTAACTCCTACGAGCAGTACTTC. Translation: CASSIQGINSYEQYF.